The 30 T cell receptor beta chains below come from one sample, sequenced in a study of cytotoxic CD8 clonotypes in ibrutinib-treated CLL. Sequencing was performed with immunoSEQ multiplex PCR; in TCRdb, only in-frame clones are kept and a portion is missing. The table records over 200,000 clones, approximately 79% of them present only once. This specimen consisted of PBMCs, obtained after 12 months of ibrutinib treatment. These receptors were taken from a human donor with chronic lymphocytic leukemia.

This chain joins TRBV6-1 and TRBJ1-2, with D unclear. The CDR3 extends over 13 amino acids. V was cut by 4 bases and J by 6 bases, with 12 bases left in between. Germline V gene sequence: CDR1 MNHNS, CDR2 SASEGT. CDR3 protein: CASSAVVGNGYTF. CDR3 nucleotide sequence: TGTGCCAGCAGTGCGGTTGTCGGCAATGGCTACACCTTC.

This clone was found once. J is TRBJ2-2 and V is TRBV29-1, with 12 nucleotides matching TRBD2. Germline V lookup: CDR1 SQVTM, CDR2 ANQGSEA. Trimming removed 5 bases from V and 5 bases from J; junction bases left unmatched: 6. This CDR3 has 15 amino acids. The CDR3 loop is CSVNGLAGTTGELFF. The CDR3 nucleotides read TGCAGCGTTAACGGACTAGCGGGAACGACCGGGGAGCTGTTTTTT.

This chain connects TRBV4-2 to TRBJ2-1; 7 nucleotides align to TRBD2. V was clipped by 4 bases and J by 2 bases; unmatched bases: 5. This CDR3 has 15 amino acids. Germline V gives CDR1 LGHNA, CDR2 YNFKEQ. CDR3 loop: CASSLRGGAYNEQFF. The CDR3 bases are TGTGCCAGCAGCCTCCGGGGAGGGGCCTACAATGAGCAGTTCTTC.

The chain recombines TRBV7-9 with TRBJ2-2; 10 nucleotides align to TRBD2. Per germline, CDR1 SEHNR and CDR2 FQNEAQ (reference sequence). The CDR3 is 17 amino acids. J lost 4 bases, V lost 2 bases, and 7 bases had no gene match. The CDR3 DNA reads TGTGCCAGCAGCTTACTTACTAGCGGGGACCGCACCGGGGAGCTGTTTTTT. This translates into CASSLLTSGDRTGELFF.

The chain is built from TRBV6-1 and TRBJ2-2; TRBD1 matches at 7 bases. Germline trimming cut 7 bases from V and 3 bases from J; bases unmatched to any gene: 5. Per germline, CDR1 MNHNS and CDR2 SASEGT. The CDR3 has 14 amino acids. In DNA form, the CDR3 reads TGTGCCAGCAACATCGGACAGGACACCGGGGAGCTGTTTTTT. Encoded protein: CASNIGQDTGELFF.

The V call is TRBV2, the J call TRBJ2-1, with D hard to call. The germline gives CDR1 SNHLY, CDR2 FYNNEI. Trimming removed 3 bases from V and 0 bases from J, with 9 bases in between. The CDR3 is 15 amino acids. Written as DNA, the CDR3 is TGTGCCAGCAGTGAGGGGATTAGCTCCTACAATGAGCAGTTCTTC. It specifies CASSEGISSYNEQFF.

The J gene is TRBJ2-7, the V gene TRBV2; TRBD2 might be the D (6 bases). The V end lost 7 bases, the J end lost 8 bases, and 12 bases lay between the germline ends. CDR1 and CDR2 (germline): SNHLY, FYNNEI. The CDR3 length is 11 residues. The chain's CDR3 is CASIWDSKQYF. The CDR3, as DNA: TGTGCCAGCATATGGGACTCCAAGCAGTACTTC.

This clone has only a few counts. The chain recombines TRBV10-2 with TRBJ1-5, with no clear D. Germline V gene sequence: CDR1 WSHSY, CDR2 SAAADI. Trimming removed 3 bases at V and 9 bases at J, with 12 bases between. The CDR3 sequence is 13 residues long. The CDR3 DNA follows: TGCGCCAGCAGTGACGGATGGTCCCGGCCCCAGCATTTT. Translating gives CASSDGWSRPQHF.

This CDR3 reads CASSLGLAGGSEQFF. The CDR3 bases are TGTGCCAGCAGTTTGGGGCTAGCGGGAGGATCTGAGCAGTTCTTC. J is TRBJ2-1 and V is TRBV28; 11 bases agree with TRBD2. Germline V gives CDR1 MDHEN, CDR2 SYDVKM. This CDR3 is 15 amino acids long. J gave up 9 bases and V 3 bases, and 7 bases lay outside the gene matches.

The gene calls are TRBV6-5 and TRBJ2-7, with 8 bases lining up with TRBD1. Germline lookup yields CDR1 MNHEY and CDR2 SVGAGI. With V trimmed by 6 bases and J by 0 bases, 4 bases remained unmatched. This CDR3 is built from 14 residues. CDR3 amino acids: CASRRGQVSYEQYF. For the CDR3, the DNA is TGTGCCAGCAGACGGGGACAGGTCTCCTACGAGCAGTACTTC.

DNA of the CDR3: TGTGCCAGCAGCTTCGGGGGTAAAACGGATGAAGCTTTCTTT. This codes for CASSFGGKTDEAFF. V usage is TRBV7-9 and J usage is TRBJ1-1; the D gene is possibly TRBD1 (5 bases). Deletions cut 3 bases from V and 7 bases from J, with 15 bases between. This CDR3 is 14 amino acids long. Per the germline V gene, CDR1 is SEHNR and CDR2 is FQNEAQ (reference sequence).

The chain uses TRBV27 and TRBJ2-2; 8 nucleotides line up with TRBD1. CDR3 length: 16 residues. Germline V gene sequence: CDR1 MNHEY, CDR2 SMNVEV (reference sequence). The V gene end was trimmed by 3 bases and the J gene end by 5 bases; junction bases not matched to a gene: 8. The CDR3 spells CASSFLGTGGTGELFF. Here the CDR3 DNA reads TGTGCCAGCAGTTTCCTAGGGACAGGCGGAACCGGGGAGCTGTTTTTT.

This clone was detected only once. At one end, the junction sequence differs from germline, possibly due to a read error. V usage is TRBV5-4 and J usage is TRBJ2-7, with 11 nucleotides matching TRBD2. The CDR3 consists of 14 residues. The germline V gene has CDR1 SGHNT and CDR2 YYREEE (reference sequence). The CDR3 DNA follows: TGTGCCAGCAGCTTGAGAACTAGCGGGAGTAGGGTTAACTTC. Translated: CASSLRTSGSRVNF.

This chain connects TRBV5-1 to TRBJ1-3, with D perhaps matching TRBD1 (5 bases). The germline V and J ends were trimmed by 4 bases and 0 bases, with 11 bases remaining between them. The CDR3 loop spans 15 amino acids. Per the germline V gene, CDR1 is SGHRS and CDR2 is YFSETQ. The CDR3 coding sequence is TGCGCCAGCAGCGCGGCAGGGAGCTCTGGAAACACCATATATTTT. Translated, it gives CASSAAGSSGNTIYF.

This clone was recorded many times. The rearrangement uses TRBV7-9 and TRBJ2-5, with 14 bases aligning to TRBD2. Germline V gene lookup returns CDR1 SEHNR and CDR2 FQNEAQ (reference sequence). V gave up 2 bases and J gave up 3 bases; unmatched junction bases: 5. This CDR3 spans 17 amino acids. The chain's CDR3 is CASSLSPGLAGEETQYF. The CDR3 DNA is TGTGCCAGCAGCTTATCGCCGGGACTAGCGGGAGAAGAGACCCAGTACTTC.

The V gene is TRBV27, the J gene TRBJ2-7, with D tentatively TRBD1 (7 bases). CDR1 is MNHEY and CDR2 is SMNVEV in the germline V gene (reference sequence). Trimming removed 2 bases from V and 4 bases from J, with 12 bases in between. The CDR3 spans 14 residues. In DNA form, the CDR3 reads TGTGCCAGCAGTTTAAGGGGGCGGGGATACGAGCAGTACTTC. It yields the protein CASSLRGRGYEQYF.

This clone appeared once. The V and J genes are TRBV18 and TRBJ2-5; 10 bases match TRBD2. V shed 3 bases, J shed 1 base, and the junction held 5 bases outside the gene matches. The CDR3 has 16 residues. Germline loops: CDR1 KGHSH, CDR2 LQKENI. In nucleotides, the CDR3 is TGTGCCAGCTCACCTCCCGGACTAGCGGCCCAAGAGACCCAGTACTTC. It yields the protein CASSPPGLAAQETQYF. The full variable domain, with the rest looked up from reference TRBV18 and TRBJ2-5, is NAGVMQNPRHLVRRRGQEARLRCSPMKGHSHVYWYRQLPEEGLKFMVYLQKENIIDESGMPKERFSAEFPKEGPSILRIQQVVRGDSAAYFCASSPPGLAAQETQYFGPGTRLLVL.

The chain is built from TRBV7-8 and TRBJ2-7; possibly TRBD1 for D (5 bases). CDR1 is SGHVS and CDR2 is FQNEAQ in the germline V gene. Trimming cost V 0 bases and J 3 bases, with 9 bases left between them. CDR3 length equals 14 residues. This chain's CDR3 is CASSLAGQIYEQYF. The CDR3 DNA is TGTGCCAGCAGCTTAGCGGGGCAAATCTACGAGCAGTACTTC.

The chain uses TRBV12-5 and TRBJ2-3; 7 bases fit TRBD2. Germline CDR1 reads LGHNT; CDR2 reads FRNRAP. This CDR3 spans 13 amino acids. Trimming at V came to 4 bases and at J to 6 bases, leaving 4 bases not matched to a gene. CDR3 DNA sequence: TGTGCTAGTGGTTCTAGCGGTGCGGATACGCAGTATTTT. It specifies CASGSSGADTQYF.

This clone showed up just a few times. The V call is TRBV25-1, the J call TRBJ2-7, with 8 bases that match TRBD1. Germline CDR1 MGHDK, CDR2 SYGVNS. CDR3 length: 12 residues. V was clipped by 4 bases and J by 7 bases; unmatched bases: 3. CDR3 region: CASSGQGLEQYF. The DNA for the CDR3 is TGTGCCAGCAGTGGACAGGGGTTAGAGCAGTACTTC.

This clone turned up a few times. The V and J genes are TRBV6-1 and TRBJ2-7; maybe TRBD2 (5 bases). CDR3 length: 15 amino acids. Looked up from germline, CDR1 is MNHNS and CDR2 is SASEGT. V was clipped by 4 bases and J by 6 bases, with 19 bases between them. CDR3 nucleotides: TGTGCCAGCAGTGCAACCTTCCATTCTCGGGGCGAGCAGTACTTC. Its protein product is CASSATFHSRGEQYF.

The chain has TRBV7-2 and TRBJ2-2; D perhaps matches TRBD2 (6 bases). The CDR3 is 15 residues long. Trimming cost V 2 bases and J 5 bases, with 12 bases left between them. Germline V gives CDR1 SGHTA, CDR2 FQGNSA. In nucleotides, the CDR3 is TGTGCCAGCAGCTTATCGGGGGTCGATACCGGGGAGCTGTTTTTT. Its protein is CASSLSGVDTGELFF.

The chain recombines TRBV5-1 with TRBJ2-1; 9 bases match TRBD1. Trimming removed 1 base from V and 6 bases from J; junction bases left unmatched: 8. The CDR3 loop spans 16 amino acids. Germline CDR1 is SGHRS and CDR2 is YFSETQ. CDR3 protein: CASSLQGQGRGNEQFF. DNA for the CDR3: TGCGCCAGCAGCTTGCAGGGACAGGGAAGGGGCAATGAGCAGTTCTTC.

The chain couples TRBV27 to TRBJ1-1; perhaps TRBD1 as D (6 bases). Per germline, CDR1 MNHEY and CDR2 SMNVEV (reference sequence). V was shortened by 6 bases and J by 1 base, with 12 bases between the two germline ends. This CDR3 is built from 14 residues. The CDR3 sequence: CASRQPGQNTEAFF. The CDR3 DNA reads TGTGCCAGCAGACAACCGGGACAGAACACTGAAGCTTTCTTT.

The genes are TRBV19 and TRBJ1-5, with D tentatively TRBD1 (5 bases). Germline V gives CDR1 LNHDA, CDR2 SQIVND (reference sequence). V was clipped by 6 bases and J by 0 bases, with 15 bases between them. This CDR3 region has 16 residues. The CDR3 DNA reads TGTGCCAGTAGATCTGGGGAGGGGTATAGCAATCAGCCCCAGCATTTT. This gives the protein CASRSGEGYSNQPQHF.

This chain joins TRBV5-1 and TRBJ2-1; 8 nucleotides align to TRBD1. The ends lost 1 base at V and 5 bases at J; junction bases unmatched: 11. The CDR3 consists of 17 residues. Germline-derived CDR1 and CDR2 are SGHRS and YFSETQ. DNA of the CDR3: TGCGCCAGCAGCTTGAGGCCAGGGGGCTCTTCGGACAATGAGCAGTTCTTC. It encodes CASSLRPGGSSDNEQFF.

This clone turned up a few times. The rearrangement links TRBV18 to TRBJ1-5, with 7 bases matching TRBD1. With 5 bases clipped from V and 7 bases from J, the junction kept 11 bases outside the gene matches. The germline V gene encodes CDR1 KGHSH and CDR2 LQKENI. This CDR3 comprises 15 residues. CDR3 residues: CASSNTGAGGQPQHF. The CDR3 nucleotides are TGTGCCAGCTCAAATACAGGGGCCGGGGGCCAGCCCCAGCATTTT.

The V call is TRBV10-3, the J call TRBJ2-7; 7 nucleotides match TRBD1. This CDR3 is 13 amino acids long. From germline, CDR1 is ENHRY and CDR2 SYGVKD. V was clipped by 5 bases and J by 2 bases; unmatched bases: 3. The DNA of the CDR3 is TGTGCCATCAGTACAGGGGACGCCTACGAGCAGTACTTC. It specifies CAISTGDAYEQYF.

The gene calls are TRBV9 and TRBJ2-3, with 8 bases identical to TRBD2. Germline CDR1 is SGDLS and CDR2 is YYNGEE. This CDR3 has 15 amino acids. With V trimmed by 3 bases and J by 4 bases, 7 bases remained unmatched. The CDR3 region has the DNA TGTGCCAGCAGCGAGGGGACTAGTTTGGCAGATACGCAGTATTTT. This encodes CASSEGTSLADTQYF. Full variable domain (remainder filled in from reference TRBV9 and TRBJ2-3): DSGVTQTPKHLITATGQRVTLRCSPRSGDLSVYWYQQSLDQGLQFLIQYYNGEERAKGNILERFSAQQFPDLHSELNLSSLELGDSALYFCASSEGTSLADTQYFGPGTRLTVL.

The V and J genes are TRBV2 and TRBJ2-7, with TRBD2 matching 10 bases. V was clipped by 0 bases and J by 0 bases; unmatched bases: 8. The V gene's germline CDR1 is SNHLY and CDR2 FYNNEI. The CDR3 sequence is 18 residues long. This CDR3 is CASSEAYRGLATSYEQYF. DNA of the CDR3: TGTGCCAGCAGTGAAGCATACCGGGGACTAGCGACCTCCTACGAGCAGTACTTC.